Sequencing of this T cell receptor beta chain was carried out in a study of blood T cell repertoires in COVID-19. CDR1 is MNHEY, CDR2 SVGAGI, per germline. V shed 5 bases, J shed 9 bases, and the junction held 5 bases outside the gene matches. This CDR3 contains 12 residues. Produced via immunoSEQ multiplex PCR; TCRdb's table is partial and in-frame only. This table holds approximately 150,000 clones, over 85% found once. This chain links TRBV6-5 with TRBJ1-1; 8 nucleotides line up with TRBD1. The sample taken for sequencing was peripheral blood. This TCR derives from a man aged 60 to 69 with active or convalescent COVID-19. DNA for the CDR3: TGTGCCAGCAGTATAACAGGGGGTCAAGCTTTCTTT. This sequence encodes CASSITGGQAFF.